Below, 20 T cell receptor beta chains from the same sample are listed, as sequenced in a study of CXCR3-negative and CXCR3-positive naive CD8 T cells. Study-level findings and limits: Compared with CXCR3-negative naive cells, CXCR3-positive naive cells showed more hydrophobic TRB CDR3s.

In preparing the TRB cDNA libraries, 5' RACE with UMI labels was used. TCRdb reprocessed the 5' RACE reads, keeping one entry per CDR3 protein, no DNA. Its table records about 120,000 distinct CDR3 sequences. Their recognized antigens are unknown. Material: naive CXCR3+ CD8+ T cells from blood. Subset indicated: CD45RO-CCR7+CD27+CD95- naive CD8+ T cells expressing CXCR3 (TNR3+). Receptor source: a human donor in good health. Some clones in this sample may be carry-over from other donors' samples.

Here the CDR3 reads CASSFWSGQGNEQYF. The chain combines TRBV28 with TRBJ2-7; TCRdb names TRBD1, which stays unverified in the absence of DNA. The CDR3 covers 15 residues. Per germline, CDR1 MDHEN and CDR2 SYDVKM.

J is TRBJ2-3 and V is TRBV5-1. Looked up from germline, CDR1 is SGHRS and CDR2 is YFSETQ. CDR3 length equals 13 residues. The CDR3: CASSLEDPDTQYF.

The chain carries TRBV7-9 and TRBJ1-1; TCRdb's D call of TRBD1 is untestable without DNA. This CDR3 region has 14 residues. Per the germline V gene, CDR1 is SEHNR and CDR2 is FQNEAQ (reference sequence). The CDR3 protein is CASSLAGDDTEAFF.

The genes are TRBV7-2 and TRBJ2-2. The CDR3 has 16 amino acids. CDR1 SGHTA and CDR2 FQGNSA come from the germline V gene. The chain's CDR3 is CASSLALAENTGELFF.

This rearrangement joins TRBV11-1 to TRBJ2-7; checking the TCRdb D call of TRBD1 is not possible without DNA. Per germline, CDR1 SGHAT and CDR2 FQDESV (reference sequence). The CDR3 has 16 residues. This CDR3 reads CASSLETGTGGNEQYF.

The CDR3 loop is CASTLGQGGTEAFF. J is TRBJ1-1 and V is TRBV6-5; TCRdb gives TRBD1 as the D gene, but with no DNA this cannot be confirmed. Germline V CDR1 and CDR2: MNHEY, SVGAGI. The CDR3 extends over 14 amino acids.

The chain recombines TRBV29-1 with TRBJ1-1; lacking DNA, the TRBD1 call made by TCRdb goes unchecked. The CDR3 runs to 16 residues. Per the germline V gene, CDR1 is SQVTM and CDR2 is ANQGSEA. The CDR3 is CSVEEGQGWGNTEAFF.

The chain couples TRBV14 to TRBJ2-7; the D gene TCRdb calls, TRBD1, cannot be checked with no DNA. Germline assignment: CDR1 SGHDN and CDR2 FVKESK. The CDR3 totals 15 residues. CDR3 amino acids: CASSRTTFPTYEQYF.

The chain joins TRBV9 to TRBJ2-7; TCRdb outputs TRBD2, but without DNA this stays unchecked. The CDR3 consists of 14 residues. From germline, CDR1 is SGDLS and CDR2 YYNGEE. CDR3 amino acids: CASSVQGHSEEQYF. The entire variable domain, with the rest obtained from reference TRBV9 and TRBJ2-7, is as follows: DSGVTQTPKHLITATGQRVTLRCSPRSGDLSVYWYQQSLDQGLQFLIQYYNGEERAKGNILERFSAQQFPDLHSELNLSSLELGDSALYFCASSVQGHSEEQYFGPGTRLTVT.

The rearrangement uses TRBV4-2 and TRBJ2-7. CDR3 length equals 15 residues. CDR1 LGHNA and CDR2 YNFKEQ come from the germline V gene. This chain's CDR3 is CASSPSATSTYEQYF.

The chain carries TRBV12-3 or TRBV12-4 and TRBJ2-5. The CDR3 runs 13 residues. The CDR3: CASKTGLRETQYF.

The rearrangement links TRBV5-1 to TRBJ2-7; with no DNA, the TCRdb D assignment of TRBD2 cannot be verified. Looked up from germline, CDR1 is SGHRS and CDR2 is YFSETQ. The CDR3 has 12 amino acids. This chain's CDR3 is CASSWDSGEQYF.

The chain recombines TRBV29-1 with TRBJ2-7. Germline CDR1 SQVTM, CDR2 ANQGSEA. CDR3 length: 13 residues. The CDR3 region is CSVKSMSAYEQYF.

The CDR3 reads CASSLTQGAYEQYF. This chain joins TRBV5-1 and TRBJ2-7; TCRdb gives TRBD1 as the D gene, but with no DNA this cannot be confirmed. CDR3 length: 14 amino acids. CDR1 SGHRS and CDR2 YFSETQ come from the germline V gene.

This sequence joins TRBV4-3 and TRBJ1-5. The germline V gene has CDR1 LGHNA and CDR2 YSLEER. The CDR3 covers 15 residues. The CDR3 here is CASSQGRYSNQPQHF.

This chain connects TRBV7-9 to TRBJ2-5; TCRdb names TRBD1, which stays unverified in the absence of DNA. The CDR3 is 14 residues long. Germline V gene sequence: CDR1 SEHNR, CDR2 FQNEAQ (reference sequence). The CDR3 here is CASSLSGTQETQYF.

V gene TRBV7-2 combines with J gene TRBJ1-1; TCRdb reports TRBD1, a call that lacks DNA to check it against. This CDR3 contains 16 residues. CDR1 and CDR2 from the germline V gene are SGHTA and FQGNSA. The CDR3 here is CASSLIPTGMNTEAFF.

The chain is built from TRBV13 and TRBJ2-1. CDR3 length: 12 amino acids. The germline V gene has CDR1 PRHDT and CDR2 FYEKMQ (reference sequence). This CDR3 reads CASSNDPNEQFF.

The chain combines TRBV6-6 with TRBJ1-5. Germline assignment: CDR1 MNHNY and CDR2 SVGAGI (reference sequence). The CDR3 totals 12 residues. The CDR3 sequence is CASSYENQPQHF.

The genes are TRBV19 and TRBJ1-1; with no DNA, the TCRdb D assignment of TRBD1 cannot be verified. The CDR3 length is 15 residues. Germline CDR1 and CDR2: LNHDA and SQIVND (reference sequence). The CDR3 reads CASSFAGAWNTEAFF.